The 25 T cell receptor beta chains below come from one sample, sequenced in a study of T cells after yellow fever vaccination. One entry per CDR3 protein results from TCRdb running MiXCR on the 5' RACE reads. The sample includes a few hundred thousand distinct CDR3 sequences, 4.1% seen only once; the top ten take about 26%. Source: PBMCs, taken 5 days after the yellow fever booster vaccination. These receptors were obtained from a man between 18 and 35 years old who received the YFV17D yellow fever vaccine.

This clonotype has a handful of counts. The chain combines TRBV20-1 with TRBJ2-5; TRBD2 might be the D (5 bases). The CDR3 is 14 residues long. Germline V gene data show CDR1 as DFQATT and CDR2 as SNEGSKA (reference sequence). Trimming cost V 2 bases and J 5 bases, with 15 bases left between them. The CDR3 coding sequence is TGCAGTGCTAGAAGACCGAGGGTTGGGGAGACCCAGTACTTC. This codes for CSARRPRVGETQYF.

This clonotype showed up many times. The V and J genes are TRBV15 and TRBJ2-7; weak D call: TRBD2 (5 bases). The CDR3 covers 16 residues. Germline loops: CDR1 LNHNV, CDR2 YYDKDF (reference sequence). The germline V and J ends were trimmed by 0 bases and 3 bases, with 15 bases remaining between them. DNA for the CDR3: TGTGCCACCAGCAGAGATCTGGCGGCGGGTTTCTACGAGCAGTACTTC. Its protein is CATSRDLAAGFYEQYF. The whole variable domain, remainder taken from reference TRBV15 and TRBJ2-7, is DAMVIQNPRYQVTQFGKPVTLSCSQTLNHNVMYWYQQKSSQAPKLLFHYYDKDFNNEADTPDNFQSRRPNTSFCFLDIRSPGLGDTAMYLCATSRDLAAGFYEQYFGPGTRLTVT.

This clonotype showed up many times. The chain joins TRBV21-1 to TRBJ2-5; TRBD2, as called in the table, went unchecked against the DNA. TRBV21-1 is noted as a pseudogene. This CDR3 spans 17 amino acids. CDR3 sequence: CASSKKGLAGGPETQYF. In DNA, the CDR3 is TGTGCCAGCAGCAAAAAGGGGCTAGCGGGGGGGCCAGAGACCCAGTACTTC.

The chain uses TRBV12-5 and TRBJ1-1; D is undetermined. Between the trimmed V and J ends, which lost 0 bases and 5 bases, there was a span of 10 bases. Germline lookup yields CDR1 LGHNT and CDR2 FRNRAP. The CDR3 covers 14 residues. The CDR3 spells CASGLVPGVTEAFF. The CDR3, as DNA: TGTGCTAGTGGTTTGGTCCCTGGGGTTACTGAAGCTTTCTTT.

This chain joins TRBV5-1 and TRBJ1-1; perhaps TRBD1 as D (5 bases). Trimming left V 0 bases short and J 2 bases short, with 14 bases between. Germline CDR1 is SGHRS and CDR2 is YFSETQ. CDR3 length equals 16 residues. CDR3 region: CASSLDGPGRNTEAFF. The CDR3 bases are TGCGCCAGCAGCTTGGACGGTCCGGGGCGAAACACTGAAGCTTTCTTT.

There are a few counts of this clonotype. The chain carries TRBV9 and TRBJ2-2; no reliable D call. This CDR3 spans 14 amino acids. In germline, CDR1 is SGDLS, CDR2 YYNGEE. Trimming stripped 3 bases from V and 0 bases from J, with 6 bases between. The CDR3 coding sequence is TGTGCCAGCAGCGCTAGTACGAACACCGGGGAGCTGTTTTTT. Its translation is CASSASTNTGELFF. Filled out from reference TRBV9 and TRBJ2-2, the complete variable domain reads DSGVTQTPKHLITATGQRVTLRCSPRSGDLSVYWYQQSLDQGLQFLIQYYNGEERAKGNILERFSAQQFPDLHSELNLSSLELGDSALYFCASSASTNTGELFFGEGSRLTVL.

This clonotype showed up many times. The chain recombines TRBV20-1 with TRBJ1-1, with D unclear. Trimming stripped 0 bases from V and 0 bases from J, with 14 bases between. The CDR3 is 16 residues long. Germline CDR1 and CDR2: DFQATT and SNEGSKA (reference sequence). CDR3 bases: TGCAGTGCTAGAGATACGTTGTGGGCAATGAACACTGAAGCTTTCTTT. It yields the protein CSARDTLWAMNTEAFF.

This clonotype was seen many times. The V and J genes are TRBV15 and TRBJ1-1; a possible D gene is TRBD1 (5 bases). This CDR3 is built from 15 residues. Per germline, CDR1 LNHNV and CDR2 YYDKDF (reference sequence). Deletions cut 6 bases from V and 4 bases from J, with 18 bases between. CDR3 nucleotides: TGTGCCACCAGGCTCGTCGGGACTGGGGGCACTGAAGCTTTCTTT. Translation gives CATRLVGTGGTEAFF.

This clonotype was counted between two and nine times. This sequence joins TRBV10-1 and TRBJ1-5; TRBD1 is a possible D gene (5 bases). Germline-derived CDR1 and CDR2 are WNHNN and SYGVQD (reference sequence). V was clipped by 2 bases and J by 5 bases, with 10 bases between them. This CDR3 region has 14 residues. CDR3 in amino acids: CASSEGARDQPQHF. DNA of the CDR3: TGCGCCAGCAGTGAGGGGGCCCGGGATCAGCCCCAGCATTTT.

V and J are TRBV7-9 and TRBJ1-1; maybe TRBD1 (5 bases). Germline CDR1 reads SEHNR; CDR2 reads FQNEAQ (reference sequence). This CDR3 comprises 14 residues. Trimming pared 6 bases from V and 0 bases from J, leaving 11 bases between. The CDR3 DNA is TGTGCCAGCAGTCATACAGGCATGAACACTGAAGCTTTCTTT. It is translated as CASSHTGMNTEAFF.

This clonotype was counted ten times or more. CDR3 amino acids: CASSANRDYTGELFF. The CDR3 bases are TGTGCCAGCAGTGCTAACCGGGACTACACCGGGGAGCTGTTTTTT. This sequence joins TRBV12-3 or TRBV12-4 and TRBJ2-2, with a weak D call TRBD2 (6 bases). There are 15 residues in the CDR3. V was cut by 5 bases and J by 3 bases, with 13 bases left in between.

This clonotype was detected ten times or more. CDR3 bases: TGTGCCAGCAGTGCTGGGGCCAACGTCCTGACTTTC. As protein: CASSAGANVLTF. V and J are TRBV2 and TRBJ2-6; the D is unclear. The CDR3 is made up of 12 amino acids. V lost 4 bases to trimming and J lost 2 bases, with 0 bases between them. The germline gives CDR1 SNHLY, CDR2 FYNNEI.

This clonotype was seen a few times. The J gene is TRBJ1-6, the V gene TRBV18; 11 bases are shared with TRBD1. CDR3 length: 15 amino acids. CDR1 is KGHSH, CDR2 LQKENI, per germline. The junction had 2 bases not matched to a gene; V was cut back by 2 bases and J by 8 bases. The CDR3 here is CASSPGDRGDSPLHF. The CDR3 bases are TGTGCCAGCTCACCAGGGGACAGGGGGGATTCACCCCTCCACTTT.

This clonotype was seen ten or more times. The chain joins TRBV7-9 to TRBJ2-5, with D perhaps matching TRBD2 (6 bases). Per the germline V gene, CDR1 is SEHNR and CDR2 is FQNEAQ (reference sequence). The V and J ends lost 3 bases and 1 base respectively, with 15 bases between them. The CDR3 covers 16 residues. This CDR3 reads CASSFGAGLIQETQYF. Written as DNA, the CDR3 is TGTGCCAGCAGCTTCGGTGCGGGGCTTATCCAAGAGACCCAGTACTTC.

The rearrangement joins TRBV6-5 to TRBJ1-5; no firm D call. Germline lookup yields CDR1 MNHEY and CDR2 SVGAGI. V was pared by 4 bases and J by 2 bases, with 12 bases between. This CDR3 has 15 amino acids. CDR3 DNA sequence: TGTGCCAGCAGTTTTTCCGGAATGGGCAATCAGCCCCAGCATTTT. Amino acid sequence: CASSFSGMGNQPQHF.

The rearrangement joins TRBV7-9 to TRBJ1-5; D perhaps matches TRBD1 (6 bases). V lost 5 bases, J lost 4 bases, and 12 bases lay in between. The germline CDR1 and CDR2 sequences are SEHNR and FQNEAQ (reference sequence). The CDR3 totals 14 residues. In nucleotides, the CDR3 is TGTGCCAGCAGCCGGGACACTTGGAATCAGCCCCAGCATTTT. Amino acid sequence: CASSRDTWNQPQHF.

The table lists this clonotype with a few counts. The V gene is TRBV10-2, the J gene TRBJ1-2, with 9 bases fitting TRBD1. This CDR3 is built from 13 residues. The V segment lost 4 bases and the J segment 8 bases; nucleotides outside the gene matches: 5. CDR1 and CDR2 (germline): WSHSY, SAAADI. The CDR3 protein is CASSGDRATGYTF. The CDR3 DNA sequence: TGCGCCAGCAGTGGGGACAGGGCTACGGGCTACACCTTC.

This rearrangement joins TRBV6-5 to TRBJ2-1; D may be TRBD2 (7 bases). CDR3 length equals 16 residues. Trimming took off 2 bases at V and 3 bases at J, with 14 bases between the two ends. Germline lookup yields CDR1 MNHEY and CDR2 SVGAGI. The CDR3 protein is CASSYGGAEIYNEQFF. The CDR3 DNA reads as TGTGCCAGCAGTTACGGGGGGGCGGAAATCTACAATGAGCAGTTCTTC.

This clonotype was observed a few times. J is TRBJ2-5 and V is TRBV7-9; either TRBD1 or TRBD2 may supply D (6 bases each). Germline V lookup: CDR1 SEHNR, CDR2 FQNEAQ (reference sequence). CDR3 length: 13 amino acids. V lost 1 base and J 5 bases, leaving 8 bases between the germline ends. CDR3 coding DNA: TGTGCCAGCAGCTTAGACGGGGGCGAGACCCAGTACTTC. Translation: CASSLDGGETQYF. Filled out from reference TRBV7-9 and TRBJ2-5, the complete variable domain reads DTGVSQNPRHKITKRGQNVTFRCDPISEHNRLYWYRQTLGQGPEFLTYFQNEAQLEKSRLLSDRFSAERPKGSFSTLEIQRTEQGDSAMYLCASSLDGGETQYFGPGTRLLVL.

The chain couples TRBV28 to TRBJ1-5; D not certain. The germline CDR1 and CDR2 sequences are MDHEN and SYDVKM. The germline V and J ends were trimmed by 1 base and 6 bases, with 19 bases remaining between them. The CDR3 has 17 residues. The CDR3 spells CASSLYQVWQVFQPQHF. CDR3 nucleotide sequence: TGTGCCAGCAGTTTATACCAGGTGTGGCAGGTCTTTCAGCCCCAGCATTTT.

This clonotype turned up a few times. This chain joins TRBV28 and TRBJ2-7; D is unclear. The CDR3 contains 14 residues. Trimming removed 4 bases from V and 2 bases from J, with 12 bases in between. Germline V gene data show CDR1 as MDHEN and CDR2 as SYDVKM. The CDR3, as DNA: TGTGCCAGCAGTTCCCCCCGATTAACCTACGAGCAGTACGTC. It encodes CASSSPRLTYEQYV.

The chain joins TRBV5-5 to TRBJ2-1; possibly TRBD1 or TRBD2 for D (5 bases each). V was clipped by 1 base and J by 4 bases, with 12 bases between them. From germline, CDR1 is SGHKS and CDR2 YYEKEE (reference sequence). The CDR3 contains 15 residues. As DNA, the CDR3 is TGTGCCAGCAGCTTGTTTGGGGGTTTTTACAATGAGCAGTTCTTC. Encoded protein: CASSLFGGFYNEQFF.

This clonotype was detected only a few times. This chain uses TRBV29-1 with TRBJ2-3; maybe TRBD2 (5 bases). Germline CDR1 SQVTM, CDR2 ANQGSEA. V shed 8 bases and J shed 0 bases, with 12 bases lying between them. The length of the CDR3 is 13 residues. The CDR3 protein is CSPRVSSTDTQYF. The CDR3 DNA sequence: TGCAGCCCGAGGGTATCTAGCACAGATACGCAGTATTTT.

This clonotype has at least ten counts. CDR3 nucleotides: TGTGCCAGCAGCCGGACAGGGGCAGAGACCCAGTACTTC. Translating gives CASSRTGAETQYF. The chain carries TRBV28 and TRBJ2-5, with 9 bases lining up with TRBD1. Germline lookup yields CDR1 MDHEN and CDR2 SYDVKM. V was clipped by 6 bases and J by 4 bases; unmatched bases: 3. The CDR3 is made up of 13 amino acids.

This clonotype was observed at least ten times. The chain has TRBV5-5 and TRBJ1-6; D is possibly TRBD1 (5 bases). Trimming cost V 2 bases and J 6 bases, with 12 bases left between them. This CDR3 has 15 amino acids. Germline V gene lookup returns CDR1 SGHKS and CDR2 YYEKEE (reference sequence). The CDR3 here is CASSFPGRGNSPLHF. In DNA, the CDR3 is TGTGCCAGCAGCTTCCCGGGACGGGGTAATTCACCCCTCCACTTT. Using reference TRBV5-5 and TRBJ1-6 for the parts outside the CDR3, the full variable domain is DAGVTQSPTHLIKTRGQQVTLRCSPISGHKSVSWYQQVLGQGPQFIFQYYEKEERGRGNFPDRFSARQFPNYSSELNVNALLLGDSALYLCASSFPGRGNSPLHFGNGTRLTVT.